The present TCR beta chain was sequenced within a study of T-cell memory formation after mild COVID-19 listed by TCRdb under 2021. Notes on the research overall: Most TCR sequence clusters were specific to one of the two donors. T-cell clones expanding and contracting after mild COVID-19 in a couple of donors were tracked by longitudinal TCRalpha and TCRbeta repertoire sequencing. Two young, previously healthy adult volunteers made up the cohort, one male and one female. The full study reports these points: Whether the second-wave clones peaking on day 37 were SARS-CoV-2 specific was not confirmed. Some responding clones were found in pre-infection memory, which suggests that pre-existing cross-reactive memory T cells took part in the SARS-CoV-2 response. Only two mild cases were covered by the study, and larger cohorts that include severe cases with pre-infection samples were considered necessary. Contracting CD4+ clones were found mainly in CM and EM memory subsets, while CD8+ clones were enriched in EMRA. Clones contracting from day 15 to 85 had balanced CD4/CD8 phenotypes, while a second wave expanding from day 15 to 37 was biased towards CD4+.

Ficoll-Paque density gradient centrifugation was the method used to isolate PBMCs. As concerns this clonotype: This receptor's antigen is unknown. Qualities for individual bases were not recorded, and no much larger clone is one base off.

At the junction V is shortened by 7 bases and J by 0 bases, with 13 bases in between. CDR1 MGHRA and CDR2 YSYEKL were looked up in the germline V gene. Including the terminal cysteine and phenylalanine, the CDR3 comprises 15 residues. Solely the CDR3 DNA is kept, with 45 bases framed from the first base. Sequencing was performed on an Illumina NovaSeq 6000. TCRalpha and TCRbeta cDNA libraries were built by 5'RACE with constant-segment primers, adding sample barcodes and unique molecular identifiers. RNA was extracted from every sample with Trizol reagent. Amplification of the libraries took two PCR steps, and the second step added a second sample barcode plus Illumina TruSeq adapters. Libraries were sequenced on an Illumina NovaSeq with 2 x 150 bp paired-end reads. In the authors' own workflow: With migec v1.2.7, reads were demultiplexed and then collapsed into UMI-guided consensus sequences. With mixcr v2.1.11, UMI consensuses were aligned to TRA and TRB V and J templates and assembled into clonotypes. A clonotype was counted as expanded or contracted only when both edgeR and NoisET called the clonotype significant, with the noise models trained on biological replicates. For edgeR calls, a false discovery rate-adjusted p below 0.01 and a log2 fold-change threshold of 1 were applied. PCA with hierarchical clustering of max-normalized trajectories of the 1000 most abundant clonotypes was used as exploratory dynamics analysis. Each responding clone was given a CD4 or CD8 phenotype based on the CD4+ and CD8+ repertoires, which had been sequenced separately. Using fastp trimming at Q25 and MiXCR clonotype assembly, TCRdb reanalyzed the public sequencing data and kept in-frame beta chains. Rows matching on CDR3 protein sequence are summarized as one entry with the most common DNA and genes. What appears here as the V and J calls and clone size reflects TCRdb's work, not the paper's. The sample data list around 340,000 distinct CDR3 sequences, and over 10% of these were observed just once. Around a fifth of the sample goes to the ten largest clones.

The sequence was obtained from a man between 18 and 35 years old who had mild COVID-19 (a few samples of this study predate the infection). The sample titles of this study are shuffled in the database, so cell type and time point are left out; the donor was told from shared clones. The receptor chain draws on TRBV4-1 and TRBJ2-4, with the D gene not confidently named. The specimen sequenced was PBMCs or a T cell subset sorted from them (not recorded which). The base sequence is TGCGCCAGCATGGTGTCACCCTTAGCCAAAAACATTCAGTACTTC. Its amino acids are CASMVSPLAKNIQYF.